This TCR beta chain comes out of a study of shared clonotypes between healthy human individuals. Study at large: The study used three CD4 naive, three CD4 memory, two CD8 naive and one CD8 memory plate per donor.

Findings of the study overall: Sample collection involved blood only; tissue repertoires are likely different.

The CDR3 is made up of 15 amino acids. Trimming cost V 5 bases and J 1 base, with 9 bases left between them. Germline V lookup: CDR1 MNHNY, CDR2 SVGAGI (reference sequence). About this clone: Its antigen is still unknown.

Libraries were prepared by immunoSEQ multiplex PCR; TCRdb keeps only in-frame clonotypes and omits some of them. The data hold some 700,000 clones, with roughly 87% observed a single time. None of the donors, who were healthy HIV-negative adults, had recently had acute infections or vaccinations. Material: memory CD8+ T cells from PBMCs. The subset denotes: CD45RO+ cells pooled with CCR7-negative TemRA cells. This chain connects TRBV6-6 to TRBJ2-6; maybe TRBD2 (6 bases). The sequence was obtained from a man between 18 and 29 years old in good health. Some clones in this sample may be carry-over from other donors' samples. CDR3 bases: TGTGCCAGCAGTCCCGGGGGTTCTGGGGCCAACGTCCTGACTTTC. Amino acid sequence: CASSPGGSGANVLTF.